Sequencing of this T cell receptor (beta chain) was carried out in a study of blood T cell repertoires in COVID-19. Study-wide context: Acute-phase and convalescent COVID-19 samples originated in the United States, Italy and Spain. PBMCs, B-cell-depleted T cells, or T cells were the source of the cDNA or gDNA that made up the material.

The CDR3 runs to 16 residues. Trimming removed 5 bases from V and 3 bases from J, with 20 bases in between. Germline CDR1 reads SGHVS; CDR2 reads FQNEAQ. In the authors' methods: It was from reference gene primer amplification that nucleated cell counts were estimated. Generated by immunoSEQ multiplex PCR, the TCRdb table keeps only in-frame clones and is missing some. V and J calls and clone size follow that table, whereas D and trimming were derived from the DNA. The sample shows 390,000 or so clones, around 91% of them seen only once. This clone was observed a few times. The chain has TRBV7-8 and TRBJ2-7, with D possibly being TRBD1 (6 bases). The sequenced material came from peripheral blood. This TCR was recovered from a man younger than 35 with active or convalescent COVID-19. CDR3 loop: CASSQALGAPIYEQYF. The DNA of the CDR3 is TGTGCCAGCAGCCAAGCGCTGGGGGCCCCAATCTACGAGCAGTACTTC. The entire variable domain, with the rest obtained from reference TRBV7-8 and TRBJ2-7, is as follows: GAGVSQSPRYKVAKRGQDVALRCDPISGHVSLFWYQQALGQGPEFLTYFQNEAQLDKSGLPSDRFFAERPEGSVSTLKIQRTQQEDSAVYLCASSQALGAPIYEQYFGPGTRLTVT.